This TCR beta chain was identified in a study of shared clonotypes between healthy human individuals. Study results and limitations: Roughly 5% of naive CD4 clonotypes were shared across a few donors.

Germline V lookup: CDR1 SGHTA, CDR2 FQGTGA. The CDR3 covers 15 residues. Trimming took off 5 bases at V and 2 bases at J, with 16 bases between the two ends. Clones were sequenced by immunoSEQ multiplex PCR, and TCRdb holds only the in-frame ones, with some missing. The table has approximately 2,300,000 clones, about 90% seen once; the top ten hold 0.3% to 0.4%. Remarks on this clone: Its antigen remains unknown.

The study separated CD4+ cells into CD45RA+ naive and CD45RA-negative memory subsets. Input material: naive CD4+ T cells from PBMCs. Subset specified: CD45RA+ positively selected. The chain carries TRBV7-3 and TRBJ2-7; D might be TRBD1 (6 bases). The clonotype was recovered from a man younger than 35 in good health. Some clones in this sample may be carry-over from other donors' samples. CDR3: CASSVGRDKTYEQYF. DNA for the CDR3: TGTGCCAGCAGCGTAGGAAGGGACAAGACCTACGAGCAGTACTTC.